This TCR beta chain derives from a study of cytomegalovirus exposure and HLA in healthy donors. Study outcomes and limitations: Through in vitro validation, a few CMV-associated chains were shown to be specific for CMV antigens. Cytomegalovirus status, reportedly, was diagnosed with high specificity and sensitivity by the classifier.

Comment on this clone: Its antigen remains unknown.

Trimming stripped 0 bases from V and 8 bases from J, with 14 bases between. This CDR3 has 15 amino acids. CDR1 is SGHTS and CDR2 is YDEGEE in the germline V gene. Here immunoSEQ multiplex PCR was the method, and the copy in TCRdb shows in-frame clones only, minus some. The sample has approximately 88,000 clones, 84% seen once; the top ten hold 12%. Sequencing was performed on PBMCs. The chain combines TRBV5-8 with TRBJ1-4; no clear D. The receptor comes from a woman in her late teens or twenties in good health and CMV-seropositive. Here the CDR3 DNA reads TGTGCCAGCAGCTTGGAATTATGGAAGCGAGAAAAACTGTTTTTT. It is translated as CASSLELWKREKLFF.